The source of this T cell receptor (beta chain) is a study of beta chain features in type 1 diabetes. Study outcomes and limitations: Researchers report that Type 1 diabetes patients had moderately but significantly shorter TCRB CDR3s across all four CD4+ subsets. At VDJ recombination sites, type 1 diabetes patients had fewer insertions and more deleted nucleotides. It was among patients, rather than healthy donors, that naive, central memory and Treg TCRB repertoires appeared more similar.

Approximately 100 mL of blood, on average, came from one heparinised draw per donor. The whole isolated RNA underwent reverse transcription, so sequencing captured expressed TCRB transcripts. Assay used: immunoSEQ multiplex PCR; TCRdb lists only in-frame clones, some missing. The sample has approximately 470,000 clones; 25% to 35% are singletons. On this clone: Its antigen remains unknown. Other DNA variants within this sample encode the same CDR3.

The sample comprised naive CD4+ T cells from blood. The sequence derives from a man between 18 and 35 years old in good health.

Here the CDR3 reads CASSPPGDTQYF. The CDR3 DNA is TGTGCCAGCTCACCACCGGGGGATACGCAGTATTTT. The chain has TRBV18 and TRBJ2-3, with unresolved D. CDR1 KGHSH and CDR2 LQKENI come from the germline V gene. This CDR3 spans 12 amino acids. The ends were cut back, 0 bases at V and 6 bases at J, with 4 bases in the middle.